One and the same sample provided the 21 T cell receptor beta chains below, sequenced in a study of cytomegalovirus exposure and HLA in healthy donors. Primers for the PCR totalled 60 Vbeta and 13 Jbeta. Assay: immunoSEQ multiplex PCR; the TCRdb copy retains only in-frame clones and omits some. The sample consists of roughly 200,000 clones, over 65% of them appearing once. The sequencing input was PBMCs. The origin of the receptors is a woman in her 30s in good health and CMV-seronegative.

The V and J genes are TRBV7-9 and TRBJ2-5, with D maybe TRBD1 (6 bases). The V gene lost 5 bases and the J gene lost 6 bases, with 16 bases spanning the gap. Germline V gives CDR1 SEHNR, CDR2 FQNEAQ (reference sequence). The CDR3 runs 14 residues. The CDR3 reads CASSPDRMGQTQYF. In nucleotides, the CDR3 is TGTGCCAGCAGCCCCGACAGGATGGGGCAGACCCAGTACTTC.

J is TRBJ2-1 and V is TRBV15; the D gene is possibly TRBD2 (6 bases). V lost 1 base and J 4 bases, leaving 14 bases between the germline ends. Germline values: CDR1 LNHNV, CDR2 YYDKDF (reference sequence). This CDR3 comprises 16 residues. The CDR3 coding sequence is TGTGCCACCAGCAGAGTCCGGAGGGGTGGGTACAATGAGCAGTTCTTC. It specifies CATSRVRRGGYNEQFF. Full variable domain (missing parts from reference TRBV15 and TRBJ2-1): DAMVIQNPRYQVTQFGKPVTLSCSQTLNHNVMYWYQQKSSQAPKLLFHYYDKDFNNEADTPDNFQSRRPNTSFCFLDIRSPGLGDTAMYLCATSRVRRGGYNEQFFGPGTRLTVL.

The gene calls are TRBV5-1 and TRBJ1-1; D is unclear. Looked up from germline, CDR1 is SGHRS and CDR2 is YFSETQ. Trimming shortened V by 0 bases and J by 0 bases, and 6 bases separated the two germline ends. This CDR3 region has 14 residues. Here the CDR3 reads CASSLGSMNTEAFF. CDR3 in DNA: TGCGCCAGCAGCTTGGGGAGTATGAACACTGAAGCTTTCTTT. Supplemented by reference TRBV5-1 and TRBJ1-1, the full variable domain reads KAGVTQTPRYLIKTRGQQVTLSCSPISGHRSVSWYQQTPGQGLQFLFEYFSETQRNKGNFPGRFSGRQFSNSRSEMNVSTLELGDSALYLCASSLGSMNTEAFFGQGTRLTVV.

V and J are TRBV5-8 and TRBJ2-5, with 9 bases that match TRBD1. CDR3 length: 15 amino acids. From germline, CDR1 is SGHTS and CDR2 YDEGEE. The junction had 2 bases not matched to a gene; V was cut back by 0 bases and J by 2 bases. The CDR3 region has the DNA TGTGCCAGCAGCTTGGGACAGGGGGTACAAGAGACCCAGTACTTC. Residues: CASSLGQGVQETQYF.

J is TRBJ1-2 and V is TRBV6-1, with D possibly matching TRBD1 (6 bases). CDR1 is MNHNS and CDR2 is SASEGT in the germline V gene. The CDR3 extends over 13 amino acids. Trimming took 6 bases from V and 8 from J, leaving 16 bases between them. DNA for the CDR3: TGTGCCAGCAGCAACTCAGGGGTTTTCGGCTACACCTTC. As protein: CASSNSGVFGYTF.

This clone has a single count. The chain joins TRBV7-8 to TRBJ2-1; D is possibly TRBD2 (6 bases). Trimming took 10 bases from V and 7 from J, leaving 17 bases between them. CDR3 length: 13 residues. The germline V gene has CDR1 SGHVS and CDR2 FQNEAQ. The CDR3 bases are TGTGCCAACGCTATGGGACTCTCAAATGAGCAGTTCTTC. Protein sequence: CANAMGLSNEQFF.

The chain links TRBV6-4 to TRBJ1-2, with TRBD1 identical over 7 bases. CDR1 is MRHNA and CDR2 is SNTAGT in the germline V gene. The ends lost 0 bases at V and 7 bases at J; junction bases unmatched: 11. The CDR3 has 16 amino acids. In DNA, the CDR3 is TGTGCCAGCAGTGACTCGATTACAGGGGAAAGCAGTGGCTACACCTTC. The encoded protein is CASSDSITGESSGYTF.

This clone was seen a handful of times. The rearrangement joins TRBV7-9 to TRBJ1-1; D perhaps matches TRBD1 (5 bases). Germline CDR1 and CDR2: SEHNR and FQNEAQ (reference sequence). The CDR3 loop spans 13 amino acids. V lost 5 bases to trimming and J lost 6 bases, with 13 bases between them. The CDR3 DNA reads as TGTGCCAGCAGCCCCCAGGGAAGGGCTGAAGCTTTCTTT. Residues: CASSPQGRAEAFF.

This chain joins TRBV5-4 and TRBJ2-3; 8 bases map to TRBD1. This CDR3 spans 15 amino acids. Germline loops: CDR1 SGHNT, CDR2 YYREEE (reference sequence). Trimming at V came to 3 bases and at J to 13 bases, leaving 16 bases not matched to a gene. The CDR3 coding sequence is TGTGCCAGCAGCTCGCCACTGGAGCCATCACAGGGGGAGTATTTT. It codes for CASSSPLEPSQGEYF. Looking up the rest from reference TRBV5-4 and TRBJ2-3 gives the full variable domain: ETGVTQSPTHLIKTRGQQVTLRCSSQSGHNTVSWYQQALGQGPQFIFQYYREEENGRGNFPPRFSGLQFPNYSSELNVNALELDDSALYLCASSSPLEPSQGEYFGPGTRLTVL.

This clone occurred a few times. CDR3 residues: CASSFAAGIQETQYF. CDR3 DNA sequence: TGCGCCAGCAGCTTCGCGGCGGGTATCCAAGAGACCCAGTACTTC. The gene calls are TRBV5-1 and TRBJ2-5, with D possibly TRBD2 on 5 matching bases. Trimming removed 2 bases at V and 1 base at J, with 12 bases between. The length of the CDR3 is 15 residues. Germline CDR1 SGHRS, CDR2 YFSETQ.

The chain is built from TRBV7-6 and TRBJ1-3, with TRBD1 as a possible D gene (5 bases). The CDR3 extends over 16 amino acids. Trimming cost V 2 bases and J 0 bases, with 11 bases left between them. Looked up from germline, CDR1 is SGHVS and CDR2 is FNYEAQ. The CDR3 nucleotides are TGTGCCAGCAGCTTAAACTGGGGGGGCTCTGGAAACACCATATATTTT. It encodes CASSLNWGGSGNTIYF.

The chain couples TRBV12-1 to TRBJ2-4; no check of the table's D call, TRBD2, against the DNA was made. TRBV12-1 is given as a pseudogene. This CDR3 region has 14 residues. The DNA for the CDR3 is TGTGCCAGCAGCTTTGGGGGTCTAGCGGGGAGTCAGTACTTC. This translates into CASSFGGLAGSQYF.

This clone was observed once. V usage is TRBV5-1 and J usage is TRBJ2-7; 11 nucleotides align to TRBD2. The CDR3 has 16 amino acids. CDR1 and CDR2 (germline): SGHRS, YFSETQ. V gave up 0 bases and J gave up 6 bases; unmatched junction bases: 8. The CDR3 spells CASSLGIGTSGFEQYF. The CDR3 DNA reads as TGCGCCAGCAGCTTGGGGATTGGGACTAGCGGTTTCGAGCAGTACTTC.

This clone turned up a few times. The V gene is TRBV5-1, the J gene TRBJ2-3, with D possibly being TRBD2 (5 bases). This CDR3 is 14 amino acids long. Trimming shortened V by 0 bases and J by 3 bases, and 8 bases separated the two germline ends. Germline V gives CDR1 SGHRS, CDR2 YFSETQ. CDR3 sequence (DNA): TGCGCCAGCAGCTTGGACGGACTGACAGATACGCAGTATTTT. Its translation: CASSLDGLTDTQYF.

This sequence joins TRBV7-3 and TRBJ1-2; maybe TRBD1 (5 bases). V was trimmed by 0 bases and J by 6 bases, leaving 17 bases between them. The CDR3 length is 16 residues. Germline-derived CDR1 and CDR2 are SGHTA and FQGTGA. The CDR3 sequence: CASSLTALRQMNGYTF. The CDR3 DNA reads TGTGCCAGCAGCTTAACGGCATTAAGACAGATGAATGGCTACACCTTC.

The chain combines TRBV7-8 with TRBJ2-2, with D perhaps TRBD2 (7 bases). Germline lookup yields CDR1 SGHVS and CDR2 FQNEAQ. The CDR3 is made up of 18 amino acids. V was pared by 1 base and J by 5 bases, with 20 bases between. CDR3 DNA sequence: TGTGCCAGCAGCTTAGGAGGCGGGGGCGCTCGTATGACCGGGGAGCTGTTTTTT. It translates to CASSLGGGGARMTGELFF.

The gene calls are TRBV30 and TRBJ1-5; tentative D call: TRBD1 (6 bases). CDR1 and CDR2 from the germline V gene are GTSNPN and SVGIG (reference sequence). This CDR3 is built from 15 residues. The ends were cut back, 2 bases at V and 2 bases at J, with 13 bases in the middle. CDR3 amino acids: CAWSRGGGGNQPQHF. In DNA form, the CDR3 reads TGTGCCTGGAGTCGAGGGGGGGGTGGCAATCAGCCCCAGCATTTT. Filled out from reference TRBV30 and TRBJ1-5, the complete variable domain reads SQTIHQWPATLVQPVGSPLSLECTVEGTSNPNLYWYRQAAGRGLQLLFYSVGIGQISSEVPQNLSASRPQDRQFILSSKKLLLSDSGFYLCAWSRGGGGNQPQHFGDGTRLSIL.

The count of this clone is one. The CDR3 nucleotides are TGTGCCAGTAGTATAGATCAGCGGCGTTTAGCGGGAGGATTCAATGAGCAGTTCTTC. It encodes CASSIDQRRLAGGFNEQFF. The rearrangement uses TRBV19 and TRBJ2-1, with 10 bases matching TRBD2. V lost 0 bases and J lost 6; bases outside the gene matches: 14. Per the germline V gene, CDR1 is LNHDA and CDR2 is SQIVND (reference sequence). This CDR3 has 19 residues.

Only a few counts were recorded for this clone. The chain couples TRBV4-1 to TRBJ1-5; 8 nucleotides align to TRBD1. V was clipped by 7 bases and J by 2 bases; unmatched bases: 1. The length of the CDR3 is 13 residues. Germline V CDR1 and CDR2: MGHRA, YSYEKL. This CDR3 reads CASKGQGNQPQHF. DNA of the CDR3: TGCGCCAGCAAGGGACAGGGCAATCAGCCCCAGCATTTT.

This clone has just a few counts. The rearrangement links TRBV20-1 to TRBJ1-2; 8 bases match TRBD1. There are 11 residues in the CDR3. Germline values: CDR1 DFQATT, CDR2 SNEGSKA (reference sequence). After removal of 4 bases from V and 8 bases from J, the junction contained 3 bases not matched to a gene. CDR3 amino acids: CSANRGEGYTF. Written as DNA, the CDR3 is TGCAGTGCTAACAGGGGGGAGGGCTACACCTTC.

The V gene is TRBV6-5, the J gene TRBJ1-4, with TRBD1 matching 9 bases. The trim removed 6 bases at V and 8 bases at J, leaving 10 bases unmatched. Germline values: CDR1 MNHEY, CDR2 SVGAGI. CDR3 length: 15 amino acids. CDR3 bases: TGTGCCAGCAGCCGTACAGGGGGCGCTAGCGAAAAACTGTTTTTT. Amino acid sequence: CASSRTGGASEKLFF.